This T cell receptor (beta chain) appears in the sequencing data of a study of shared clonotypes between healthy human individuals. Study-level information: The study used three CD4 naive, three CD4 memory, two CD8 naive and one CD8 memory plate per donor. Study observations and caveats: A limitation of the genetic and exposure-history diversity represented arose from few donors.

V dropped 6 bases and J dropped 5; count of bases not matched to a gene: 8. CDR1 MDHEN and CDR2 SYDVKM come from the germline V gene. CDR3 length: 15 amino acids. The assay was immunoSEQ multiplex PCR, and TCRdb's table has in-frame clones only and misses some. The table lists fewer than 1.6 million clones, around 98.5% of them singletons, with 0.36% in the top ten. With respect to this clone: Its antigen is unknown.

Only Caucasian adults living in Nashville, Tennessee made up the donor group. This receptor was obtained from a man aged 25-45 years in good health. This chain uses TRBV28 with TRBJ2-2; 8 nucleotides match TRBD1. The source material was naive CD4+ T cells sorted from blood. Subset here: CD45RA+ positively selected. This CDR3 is CASSLQGVGTGELFF. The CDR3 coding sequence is TGTGCCAGCAGCCTACAGGGGGTCGGGACCGGGGAGCTGTTTTTT.